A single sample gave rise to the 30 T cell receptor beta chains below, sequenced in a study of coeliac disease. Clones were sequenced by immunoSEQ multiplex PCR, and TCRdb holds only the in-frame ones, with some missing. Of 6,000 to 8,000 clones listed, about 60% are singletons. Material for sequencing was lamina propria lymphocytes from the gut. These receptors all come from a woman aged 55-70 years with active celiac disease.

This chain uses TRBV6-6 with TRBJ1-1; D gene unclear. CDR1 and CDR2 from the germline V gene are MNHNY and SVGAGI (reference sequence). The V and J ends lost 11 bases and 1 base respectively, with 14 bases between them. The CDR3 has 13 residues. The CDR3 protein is CASRRAENTEAFF. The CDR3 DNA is TGTGCCTCACGCCGAGCGGAGAACACTGAAGCTTTCTTT.

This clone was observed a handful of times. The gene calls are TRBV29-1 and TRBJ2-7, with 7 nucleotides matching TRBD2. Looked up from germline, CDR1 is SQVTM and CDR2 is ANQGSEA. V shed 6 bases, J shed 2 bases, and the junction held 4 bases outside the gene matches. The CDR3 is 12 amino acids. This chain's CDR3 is CSVGRDAYEQYF. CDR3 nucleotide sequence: TGCAGCGTGGGGAGGGACGCCTACGAGCAGTACTTC.

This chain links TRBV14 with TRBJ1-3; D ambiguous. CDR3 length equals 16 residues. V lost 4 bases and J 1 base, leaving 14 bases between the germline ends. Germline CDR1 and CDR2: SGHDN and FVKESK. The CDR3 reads CASSLQRTPSGNTIYF. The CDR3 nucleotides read TGTGCCAGCAGCCTTCAACGCACACCATCTGGAAACACCATATATTTT.

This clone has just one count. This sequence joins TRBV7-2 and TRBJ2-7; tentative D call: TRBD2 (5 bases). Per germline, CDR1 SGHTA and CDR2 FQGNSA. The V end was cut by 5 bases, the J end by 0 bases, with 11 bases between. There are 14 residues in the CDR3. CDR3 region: CASSPGIHSYEQYF. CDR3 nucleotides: TGTGCCAGCAGCCCCGGGATTCACTCCTACGAGCAGTACTTC.

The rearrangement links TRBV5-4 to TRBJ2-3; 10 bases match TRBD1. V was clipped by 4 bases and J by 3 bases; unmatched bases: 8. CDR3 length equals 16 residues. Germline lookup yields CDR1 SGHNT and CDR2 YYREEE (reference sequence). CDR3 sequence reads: CASSRDRGEGTDTQYF. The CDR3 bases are TGTGCCAGCAGCAGGGACAGGGGTGAAGGTACAGATACGCAGTATTTT. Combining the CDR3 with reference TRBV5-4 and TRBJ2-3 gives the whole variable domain ETGVTQSPTHLIKTRGQQVTLRCSSQSGHNTVSWYQQALGQGPQFIFQYYREEENGRGNFPPRFSGLQFPNYSSELNVNALELDDSALYLCASSRDRGEGTDTQYFGPGTRLTVL.

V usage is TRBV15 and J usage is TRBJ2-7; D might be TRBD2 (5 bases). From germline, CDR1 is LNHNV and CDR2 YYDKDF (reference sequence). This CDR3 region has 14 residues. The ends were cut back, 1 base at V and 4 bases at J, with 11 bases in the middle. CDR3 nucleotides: TGTGCCACCAGCAGAGTACCTACTAGTTACGAGCAGTACTTC. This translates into CATSRVPTSYEQYF.

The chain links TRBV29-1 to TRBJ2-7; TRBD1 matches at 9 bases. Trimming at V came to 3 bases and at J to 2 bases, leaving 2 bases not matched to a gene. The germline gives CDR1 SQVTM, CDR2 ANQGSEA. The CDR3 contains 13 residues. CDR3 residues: CSVEGDRAYEQYF. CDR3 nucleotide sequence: TGCAGCGTTGAGGGGGACAGGGCCTACGAGCAGTACTTC.

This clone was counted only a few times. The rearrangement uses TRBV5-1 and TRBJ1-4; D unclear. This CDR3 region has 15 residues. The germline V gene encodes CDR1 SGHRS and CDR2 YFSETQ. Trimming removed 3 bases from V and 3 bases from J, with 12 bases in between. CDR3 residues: CASSYSGRANEKLFF. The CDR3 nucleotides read TGCGCCAGCAGCTACTCCGGGCGGGCTAATGAAAAACTGTTTTTT. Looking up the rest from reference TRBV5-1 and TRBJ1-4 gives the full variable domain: KAGVTQTPRYLIKTRGQQVTLSCSPISGHRSVSWYQQTPGQGLQFLFEYFSETQRNKGNFPGRFSGRQFSNSRSEMNVSTLELGDSALYLCASSYSGRANEKLFFGSGTQLSVL.

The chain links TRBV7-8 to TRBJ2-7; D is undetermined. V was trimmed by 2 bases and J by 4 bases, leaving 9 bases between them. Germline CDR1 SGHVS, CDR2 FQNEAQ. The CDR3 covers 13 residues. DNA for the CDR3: TGTGCCAGCAGCTTAAGATCGGTTTACGAGCAGTACTTC. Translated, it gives CASSLRSVYEQYF. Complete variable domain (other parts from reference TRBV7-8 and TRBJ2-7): GAGVSQSPRYKVAKRGQDVALRCDPISGHVSLFWYQQALGQGPEFLTYFQNEAQLDKSGLPSDRFFAERPEGSVSTLKIQRTQQEDSAVYLCASSLRSVYEQYFGPGTRLTVT.

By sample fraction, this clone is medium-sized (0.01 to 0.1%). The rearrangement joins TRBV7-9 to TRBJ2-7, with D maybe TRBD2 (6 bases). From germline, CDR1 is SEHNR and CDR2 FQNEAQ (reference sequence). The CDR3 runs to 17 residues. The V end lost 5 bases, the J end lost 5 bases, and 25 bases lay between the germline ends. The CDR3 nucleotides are TGTGCCAGCAGCGCTAACCGGGACTTTCCTTTTCCCCACGAGCAGTACTTC. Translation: CASSANRDFPFPHEQYF.

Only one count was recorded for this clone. CDR3 sequence: CASLRRGGREKLFF. The CDR3 DNA sequence: TGTGCCAGTCTCCGCCGGGGGGGCAGAGAAAAACTGTTTTTT. V is TRBV19 and J is TRBJ1-4; the D gene is possibly TRBD1 (6 bases). This CDR3 is 14 amino acids long. Germline loops: CDR1 LNHDA, CDR2 SQIVND (reference sequence). Trimming shortened V by 8 bases and J by 8 bases, and 18 bases separated the two germline ends. Supplemented by reference TRBV19 and TRBJ1-4, the full variable domain reads DGGITQSPKYLFRKEGQNVTLSCEQNLNHDAMYWYRQDPGQGLRLIYYSQIVNDFQKGDIAEGYSVSREKKESFPLTVTSAQKNPTAFYLCASLRRGGREKLFFGSGTQLSVL.

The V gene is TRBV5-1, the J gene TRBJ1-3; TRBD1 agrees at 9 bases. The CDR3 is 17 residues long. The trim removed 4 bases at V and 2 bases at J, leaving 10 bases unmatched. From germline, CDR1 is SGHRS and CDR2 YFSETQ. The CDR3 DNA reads TGCGCCAGCAGCCCTAGACCGGGACAGGGAACTGGAAACACCATATATTTT. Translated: CASSPRPGQGTGNTIYF.

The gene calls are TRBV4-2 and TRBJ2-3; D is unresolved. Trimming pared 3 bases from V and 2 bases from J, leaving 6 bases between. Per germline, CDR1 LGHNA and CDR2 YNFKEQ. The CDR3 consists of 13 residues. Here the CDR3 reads CASSHDFTDTQYF. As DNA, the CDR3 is TGTGCCAGCAGCCACGACTTCACAGATACGCAGTATTTT.

CDR3 DNA: TGTGCCAGCAGCGTCGGGACACAGCCCTACGAGCAGTACTTC. This translates into CASSVGTQPYEQYF. The J gene is TRBJ2-7, the V gene TRBV9; D might be TRBD1 (6 bases). Germline V gene data show CDR1 as SGDLS and CDR2 as YYNGEE. V shed 2 bases and J shed 2 bases, with 11 bases lying between them. This CDR3 is 14 amino acids long.

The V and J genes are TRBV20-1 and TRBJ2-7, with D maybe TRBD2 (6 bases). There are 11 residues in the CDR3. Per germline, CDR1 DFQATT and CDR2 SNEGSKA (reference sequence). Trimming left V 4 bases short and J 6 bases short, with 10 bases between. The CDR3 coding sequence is TGCAGTGCTAAGCGGGTACGCGAGCAGTACTTC. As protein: CSAKRVREQYF.

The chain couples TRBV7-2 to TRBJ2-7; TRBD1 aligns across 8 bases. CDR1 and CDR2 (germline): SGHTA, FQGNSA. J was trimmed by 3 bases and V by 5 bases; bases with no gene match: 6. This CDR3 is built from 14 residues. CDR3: CASSLRQGYYEQYF. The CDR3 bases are TGTGCCAGCAGCCTCCGACAGGGGTACTACGAGCAGTACTTC.

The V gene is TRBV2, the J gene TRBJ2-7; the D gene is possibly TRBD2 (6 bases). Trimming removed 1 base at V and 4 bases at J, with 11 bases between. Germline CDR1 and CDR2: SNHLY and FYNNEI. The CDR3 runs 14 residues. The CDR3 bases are TGTGCCAGCAGTGAAGGCGGGGAGTTATACGAGCAGTACTTC. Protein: CASSEGGELYEQYF.

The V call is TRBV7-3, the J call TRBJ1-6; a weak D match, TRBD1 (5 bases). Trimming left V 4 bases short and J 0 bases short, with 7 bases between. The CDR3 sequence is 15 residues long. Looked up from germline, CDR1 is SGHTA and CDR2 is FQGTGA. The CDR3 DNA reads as TGTGCCAGCAGCTACGACAGCTCCTATAATTCACCCCTCCACTTT. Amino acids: CASSYDSSYNSPLHF. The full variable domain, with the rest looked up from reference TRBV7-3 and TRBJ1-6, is GAGVSQTPSNKVTEKGKYVELRCDPISGHTALYWYRQSLGQGPEFLIYFQGTGAADDSGLPNDRFFAVRPEGSVSTLKIQRTERGDSAVYLCASSYDSSYNSPLHFGNGTRLTVT.

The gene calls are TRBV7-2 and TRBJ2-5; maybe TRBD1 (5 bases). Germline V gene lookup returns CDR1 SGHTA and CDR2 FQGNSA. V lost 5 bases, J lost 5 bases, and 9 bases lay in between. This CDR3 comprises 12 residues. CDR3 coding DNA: TGTGCCAGCAGCGCGACAGAGGAGACCCAGTACTTC. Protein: CASSATEETQYF. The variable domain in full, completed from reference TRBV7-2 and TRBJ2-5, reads GAGVSQSPSNKVTEKGKDVELRCDPISGHTALYWYRQSLGQGLEFLIYFQGNSAPDKSGLPSDRFSAERTGGSVSTLTIQRTQQEDSAVYLCASSATEETQYFGPGTRLLVL.

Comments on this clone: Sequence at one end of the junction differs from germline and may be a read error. CDR3 sequence reads: CAISETRQGFLF. The CDR3, as DNA: TGTGCCATCAGTGAGACGAGACAGGGTTTTCTCTTC. The chain links TRBV10-3 to TRBJ2-7, with 7 bases fitting TRBD1. In germline, CDR1 is ENHRY, CDR2 SYGVKD. The CDR3 is 12 amino acids.

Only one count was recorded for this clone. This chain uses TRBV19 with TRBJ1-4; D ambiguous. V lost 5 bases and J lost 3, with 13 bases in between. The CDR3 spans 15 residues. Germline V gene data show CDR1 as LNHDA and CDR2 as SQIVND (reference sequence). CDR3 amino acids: CASSPVTVANEKLFF. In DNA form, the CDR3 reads TGTGCCAGTAGTCCAGTTACAGTAGCTAATGAAAAACTGTTTTTT.

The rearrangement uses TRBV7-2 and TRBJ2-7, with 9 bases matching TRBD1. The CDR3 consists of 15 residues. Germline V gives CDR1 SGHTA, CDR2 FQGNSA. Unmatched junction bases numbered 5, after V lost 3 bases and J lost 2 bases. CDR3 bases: TGTGCCAGCAGCTTCTGGGGACAGGGTCCCTACGAGCAGTACTTC. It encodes CASSFWGQGPYEQYF.

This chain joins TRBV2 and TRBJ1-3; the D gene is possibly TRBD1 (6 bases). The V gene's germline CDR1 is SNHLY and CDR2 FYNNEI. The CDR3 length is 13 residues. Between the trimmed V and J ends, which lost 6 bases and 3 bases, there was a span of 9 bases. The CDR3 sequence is CASSGQFGNTIYF. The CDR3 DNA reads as TGTGCCAGCAGCGGACAGTTTGGAAACACCATATATTTT.

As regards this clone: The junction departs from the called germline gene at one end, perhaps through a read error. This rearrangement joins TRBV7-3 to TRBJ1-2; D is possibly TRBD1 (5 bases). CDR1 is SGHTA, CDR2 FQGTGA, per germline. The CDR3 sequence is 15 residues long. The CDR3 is CASSITPGNNYGYTF. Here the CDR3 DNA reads TGTGCCAGCAGCATAACCCCAGGGAATAACTATGGCTACACCTTC.

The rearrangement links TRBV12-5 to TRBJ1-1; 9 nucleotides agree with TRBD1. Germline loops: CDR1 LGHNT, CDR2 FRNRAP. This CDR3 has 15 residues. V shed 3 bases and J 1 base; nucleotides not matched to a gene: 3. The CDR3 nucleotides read TGTGCTAGTGGTTTAAGGGACAGGGAGAACACTGAAGCTTTCTTT. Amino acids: CASGLRDRENTEAFF.

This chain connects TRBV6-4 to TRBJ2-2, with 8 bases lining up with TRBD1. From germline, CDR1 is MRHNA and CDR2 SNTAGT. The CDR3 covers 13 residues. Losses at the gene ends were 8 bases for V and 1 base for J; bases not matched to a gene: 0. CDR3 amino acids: CASGQGNTGELFF. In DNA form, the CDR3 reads TGTGCCAGCGGACAGGGGAACACCGGGGAGCTGTTTTTT.

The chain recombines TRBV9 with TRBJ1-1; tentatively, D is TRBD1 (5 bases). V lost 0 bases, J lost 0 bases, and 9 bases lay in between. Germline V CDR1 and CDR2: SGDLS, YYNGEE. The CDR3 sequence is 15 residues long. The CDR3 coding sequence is TGTGCCAGCAGCGTAGAAGGCAGGGTGAACACTGAAGCTTTCTTT. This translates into CASSVEGRVNTEAFF.

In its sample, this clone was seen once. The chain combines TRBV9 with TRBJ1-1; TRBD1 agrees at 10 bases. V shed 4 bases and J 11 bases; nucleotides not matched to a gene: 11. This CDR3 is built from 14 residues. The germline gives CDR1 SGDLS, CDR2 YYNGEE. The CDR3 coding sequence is TGTGCCAGCAGCAAAGAAGACAGGGGGCGTGACGCTTTCTTT. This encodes CASSKEDRGRDAFF.

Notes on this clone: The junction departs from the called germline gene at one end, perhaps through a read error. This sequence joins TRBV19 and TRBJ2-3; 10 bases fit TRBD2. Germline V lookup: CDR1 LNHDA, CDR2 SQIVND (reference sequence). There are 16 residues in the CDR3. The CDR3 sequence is CASSIVASGSKDTQYF. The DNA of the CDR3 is TGTGCCAGTAGTATAGTCGCTAGCGGGAGCAAAGATACGCAGTATTTT.

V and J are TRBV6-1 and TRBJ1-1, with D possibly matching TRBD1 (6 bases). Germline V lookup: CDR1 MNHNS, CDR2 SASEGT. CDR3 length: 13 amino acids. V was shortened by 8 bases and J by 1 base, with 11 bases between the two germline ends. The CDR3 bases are TGTGCCAGCTTCCTGACAGGGAACACTGAAGCTTTCTTT. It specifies CASFLTGNTEAFF.